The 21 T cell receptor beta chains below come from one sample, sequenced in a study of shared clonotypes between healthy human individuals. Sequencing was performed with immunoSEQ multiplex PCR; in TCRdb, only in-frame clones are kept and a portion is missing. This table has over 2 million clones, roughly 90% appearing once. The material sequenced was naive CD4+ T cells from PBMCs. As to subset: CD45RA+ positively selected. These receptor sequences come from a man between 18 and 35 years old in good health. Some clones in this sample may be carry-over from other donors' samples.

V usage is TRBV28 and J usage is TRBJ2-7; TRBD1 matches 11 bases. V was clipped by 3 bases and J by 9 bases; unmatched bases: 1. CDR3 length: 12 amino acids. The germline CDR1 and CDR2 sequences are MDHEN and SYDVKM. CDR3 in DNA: TGTGCCAGCAGTTTGGGACAGGGGGGGCAGTACTTC. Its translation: CASSLGQGGQYF. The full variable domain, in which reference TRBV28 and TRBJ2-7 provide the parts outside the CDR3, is DVKVTQSSRYLVKRTGEKVFLECVQDMDHENMFWYRQDPGLGLRLIYFSYDVKMKEKGDIPEGYSVSREKKERFSLILESASTNQTSMYLCASSLGQGGQYFGPGTRLTVT.

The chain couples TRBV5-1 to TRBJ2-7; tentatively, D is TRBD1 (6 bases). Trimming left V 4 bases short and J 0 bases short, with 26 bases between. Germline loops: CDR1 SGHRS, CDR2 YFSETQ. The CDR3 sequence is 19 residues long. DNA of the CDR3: TGCGCCAGCAGCGGACGGACAGCTACGACCCAGGGGCCCTCCTACGAGCAGTACTTC. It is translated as CASSGRTATTQGPSYEQYF.

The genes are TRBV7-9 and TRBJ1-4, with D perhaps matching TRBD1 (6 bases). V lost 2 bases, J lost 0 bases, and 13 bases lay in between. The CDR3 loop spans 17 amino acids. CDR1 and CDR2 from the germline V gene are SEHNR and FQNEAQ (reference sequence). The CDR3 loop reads CASSLRGAQATNEKLFF. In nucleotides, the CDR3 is TGTGCCAGCAGCTTAAGGGGGGCCCAGGCAACTAATGAAAAACTGTTTTTT. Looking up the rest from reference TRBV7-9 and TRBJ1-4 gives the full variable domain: DTGVSQNPRHKITKRGQNVTFRCDPISEHNRLYWYRQTLGQGPEFLTYFQNEAQLEKSRLLSDRFSAERPKGSFSTLEIQRTEQGDSAMYLCASSLRGAQATNEKLFFGSGTQLSVL.

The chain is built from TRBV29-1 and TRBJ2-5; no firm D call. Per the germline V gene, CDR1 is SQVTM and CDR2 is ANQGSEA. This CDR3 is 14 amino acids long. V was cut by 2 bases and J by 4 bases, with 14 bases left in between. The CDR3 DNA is TGCAGCGTTGAAATAATAATTAAGGGAGAGACCCAGTACTTC. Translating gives CSVEIIIKGETQYF. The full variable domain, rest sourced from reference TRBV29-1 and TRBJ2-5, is SAVISQKPSRDICQRGTSLTIQCQVDSQVTMMFWYRQQPGQSLTLIATANQGSEATYESGFVIDKFPISRPNLTFSTLTVSNMSPEDSSIYLCSVEIIIKGETQYFGPGTRLLVL.

Here the CDR3 reads CASSTGLAGGYNEQFF. CDR3 nucleotides: TGTGCCAGCAGCACAGGACTAGCGGGAGGTTACAATGAGCAGTTCTTC. The rearrangement joins TRBV5-4 to TRBJ2-1; 14 nucleotides agree with TRBD2. There are 16 residues in the CDR3. From germline, CDR1 is SGHNT and CDR2 YYREEE (reference sequence). V dropped 4 bases and J dropped 4; count of bases not matched to a gene: 4.

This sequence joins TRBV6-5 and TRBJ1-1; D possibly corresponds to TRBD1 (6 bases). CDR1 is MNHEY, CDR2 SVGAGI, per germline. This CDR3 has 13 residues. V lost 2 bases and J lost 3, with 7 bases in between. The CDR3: CASSYRQDTEAFF. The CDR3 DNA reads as TGTGCCAGCAGTTACAGACAGGACACTGAAGCTTTCTTT.

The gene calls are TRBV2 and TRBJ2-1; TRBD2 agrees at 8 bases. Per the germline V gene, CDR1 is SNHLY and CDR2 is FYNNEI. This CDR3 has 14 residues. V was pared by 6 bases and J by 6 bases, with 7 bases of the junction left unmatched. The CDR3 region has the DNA TGTGCCAGCAGGTTACTAGCGGAGAGCAATGAGCAGTTCTTC. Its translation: CASRLLAESNEQFF.

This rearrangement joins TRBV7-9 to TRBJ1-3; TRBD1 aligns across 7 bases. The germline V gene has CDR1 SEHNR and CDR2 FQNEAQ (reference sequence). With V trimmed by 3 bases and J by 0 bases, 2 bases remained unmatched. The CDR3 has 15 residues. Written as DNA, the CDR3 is TGTGCCAGCAGCTTGGGACAGTACTCTGGAAACACCATATATTTT. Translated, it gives CASSLGQYSGNTIYF.

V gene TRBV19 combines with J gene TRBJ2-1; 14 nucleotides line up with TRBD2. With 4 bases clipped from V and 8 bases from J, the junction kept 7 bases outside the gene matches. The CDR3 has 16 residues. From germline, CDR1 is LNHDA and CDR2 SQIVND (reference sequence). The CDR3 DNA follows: TGTGCCAGTAGTACCCGACTAGCGGGAGGGCAAGATGAGCAGTTCTTC. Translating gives CASSTRLAGGQDEQFF.

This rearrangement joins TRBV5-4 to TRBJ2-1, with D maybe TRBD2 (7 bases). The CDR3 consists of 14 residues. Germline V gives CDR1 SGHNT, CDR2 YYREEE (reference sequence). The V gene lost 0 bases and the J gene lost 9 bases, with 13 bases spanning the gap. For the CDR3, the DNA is TGTGCCAGCAGCTTGGTAGGGGGGGAGGGTGAGCAGTTCTTC. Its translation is CASSLVGGEGEQFF.

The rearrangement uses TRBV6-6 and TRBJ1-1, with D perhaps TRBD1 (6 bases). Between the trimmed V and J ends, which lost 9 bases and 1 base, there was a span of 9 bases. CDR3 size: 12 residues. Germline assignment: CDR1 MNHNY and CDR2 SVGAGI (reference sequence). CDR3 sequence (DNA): TGTGCCAGTATGACAGGGAACACTGAAGCTTTCTTT. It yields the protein CASMTGNTEAFF.

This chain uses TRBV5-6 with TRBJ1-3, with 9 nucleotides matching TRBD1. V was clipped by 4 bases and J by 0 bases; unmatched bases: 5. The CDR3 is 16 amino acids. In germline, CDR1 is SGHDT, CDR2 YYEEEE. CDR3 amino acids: CASSLTGGPSGNTIYF. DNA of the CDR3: TGTGCCAGCAGCCTGACAGGGGGACCCTCTGGAAACACCATATATTTT. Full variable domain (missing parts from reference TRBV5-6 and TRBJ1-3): DAGVTQSPTHLIKTRGQQVTLRCSPKSGHDTVSWYQQALGQGPQFIFQYYEEEERQRGNFPDRFSGHQFPNYSSELNVNALLLGDSALYLCASSLTGGPSGNTIYFGEGSWLTVV.

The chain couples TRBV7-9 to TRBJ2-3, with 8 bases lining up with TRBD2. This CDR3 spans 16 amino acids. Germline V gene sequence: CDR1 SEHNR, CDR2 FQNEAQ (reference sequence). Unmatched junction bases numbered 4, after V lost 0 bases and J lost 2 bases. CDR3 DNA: TGTGCCAGCAGCTTAGCCCTAGCGGGCTTCACAGATACGCAGTATTTT. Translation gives CASSLALAGFTDTQYF.

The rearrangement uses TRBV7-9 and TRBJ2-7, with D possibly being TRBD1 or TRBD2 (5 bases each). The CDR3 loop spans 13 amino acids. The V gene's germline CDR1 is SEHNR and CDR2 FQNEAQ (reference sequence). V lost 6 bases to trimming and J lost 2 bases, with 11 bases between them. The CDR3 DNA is TGTGCCAGCAGGTTCCGGGACGCCTACGAGCAGTACTTC. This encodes CASRFRDAYEQYF.

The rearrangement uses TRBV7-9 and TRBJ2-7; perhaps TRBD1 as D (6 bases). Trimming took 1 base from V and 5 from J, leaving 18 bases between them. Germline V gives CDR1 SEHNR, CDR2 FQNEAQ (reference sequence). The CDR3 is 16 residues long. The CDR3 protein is CASSLVGWNEGDEQYF. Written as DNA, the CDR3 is TGTGCCAGCAGCTTAGTTGGCTGGAACGAGGGGGACGAGCAGTACTTC. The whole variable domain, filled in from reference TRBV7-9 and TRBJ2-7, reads DTGVSQNPRHKITKRGQNVTFRCDPISEHNRLYWYRQTLGQGPEFLTYFQNEAQLEKSRLLSDRFSAERPKGSFSTLEIQRTEQGDSAMYLCASSLVGWNEGDEQYFGPGTRLTVT.

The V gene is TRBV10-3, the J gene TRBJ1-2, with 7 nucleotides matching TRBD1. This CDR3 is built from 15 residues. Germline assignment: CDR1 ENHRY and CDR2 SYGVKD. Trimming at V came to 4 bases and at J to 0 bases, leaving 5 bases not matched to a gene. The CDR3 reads CAISGRDSTNYGYTF. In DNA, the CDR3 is TGTGCCATCAGTGGTAGGGACAGCACTAACTATGGCTACACCTTC.

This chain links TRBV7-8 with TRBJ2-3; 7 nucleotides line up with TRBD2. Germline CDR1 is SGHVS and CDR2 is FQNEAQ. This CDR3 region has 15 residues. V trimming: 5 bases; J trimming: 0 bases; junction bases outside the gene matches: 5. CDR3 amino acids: CASSLLGGSTDTQYF. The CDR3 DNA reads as TGTGCCAGCAGCCTCCTGGGGGGGAGCACAGATACGCAGTATTTT.

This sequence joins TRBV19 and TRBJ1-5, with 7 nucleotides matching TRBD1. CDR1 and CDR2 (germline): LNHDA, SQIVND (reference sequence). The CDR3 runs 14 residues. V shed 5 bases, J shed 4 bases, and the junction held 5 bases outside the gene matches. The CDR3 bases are TGTGCCAGTAGTGTGTCCAGGGGGAATCAGCCCCAGCATTTT. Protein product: CASSVSRGNQPQHF.

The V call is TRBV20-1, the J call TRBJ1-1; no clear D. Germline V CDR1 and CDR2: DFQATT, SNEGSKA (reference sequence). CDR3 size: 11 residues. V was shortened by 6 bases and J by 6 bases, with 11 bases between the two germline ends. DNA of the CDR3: TGCAGTGCGCCGGGAGTCGCTGAAGCTTTCTTT. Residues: CSAPGVAEAFF.

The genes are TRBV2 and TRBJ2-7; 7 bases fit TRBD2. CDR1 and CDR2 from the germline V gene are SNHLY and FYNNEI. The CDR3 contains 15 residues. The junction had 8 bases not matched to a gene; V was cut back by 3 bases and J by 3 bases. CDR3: CASSESVGGLYEQYF. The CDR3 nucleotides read TGTGCCAGCAGTGAGTCTGTGGGAGGGCTCTACGAGCAGTACTTC.

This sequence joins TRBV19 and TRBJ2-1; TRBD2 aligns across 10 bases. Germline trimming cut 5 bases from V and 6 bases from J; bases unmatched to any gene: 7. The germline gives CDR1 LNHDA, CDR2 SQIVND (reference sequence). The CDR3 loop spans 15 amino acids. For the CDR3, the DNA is TGTGCCAGTAGTTACAGCGGGAGGGTTGTCAATGAGCAGTTCTTC. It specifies CASSYSGRVVNEQFF. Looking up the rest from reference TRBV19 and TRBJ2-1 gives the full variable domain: DGGITQSPKYLFRKEGQNVTLSCEQNLNHDAMYWYRQDPGQGLRLIYYSQIVNDFQKGDIAEGYSVSREKKESFPLTVTSAQKNPTAFYLCASSYSGRVVNEQFFGPGTRLTVL.